This TCR beta chain was identified during a study of cytomegalovirus exposure and HLA in healthy donors. Points from the study as a whole: By a later analysis, the bulk of CMV-associated TCR beta chains appeared HLA-restricted. TCR beta sequences reportedly predicted most subjects' HLA-A and HLA-B alleles accurately. Rarity held for most TCR sequences, but there were some public TCRs that occurred in many donors.

To note about this clone: The antigen is unknown.

13 Jbeta primers and 60 Vbeta primers were used for the PCR. Measured with immunoSEQ multiplex PCR; TCRdb has only the in-frame clones, and not every one. Here the sample spans 130,000 or so clones, about 61% being singletons. Trimming cost V 2 bases and J 7 bases, with 18 bases left between them. The CDR3 is 15 residues long. Per germline, CDR1 MNHEY and CDR2 SVGAGI. Sequenced input: PBMCs. The J gene is TRBJ2-7, the V gene TRBV6-5; D is perhaps TRBD1 (6 bases). The receptor's source is a male donor in good health and CMV-seronegative. The chain's CDR3 is CASSYKSGHVSEQYF. In DNA, the CDR3 is TGTGCCAGCAGTTACAAGTCGGGACACGTGAGTGAGCAGTACTTC.